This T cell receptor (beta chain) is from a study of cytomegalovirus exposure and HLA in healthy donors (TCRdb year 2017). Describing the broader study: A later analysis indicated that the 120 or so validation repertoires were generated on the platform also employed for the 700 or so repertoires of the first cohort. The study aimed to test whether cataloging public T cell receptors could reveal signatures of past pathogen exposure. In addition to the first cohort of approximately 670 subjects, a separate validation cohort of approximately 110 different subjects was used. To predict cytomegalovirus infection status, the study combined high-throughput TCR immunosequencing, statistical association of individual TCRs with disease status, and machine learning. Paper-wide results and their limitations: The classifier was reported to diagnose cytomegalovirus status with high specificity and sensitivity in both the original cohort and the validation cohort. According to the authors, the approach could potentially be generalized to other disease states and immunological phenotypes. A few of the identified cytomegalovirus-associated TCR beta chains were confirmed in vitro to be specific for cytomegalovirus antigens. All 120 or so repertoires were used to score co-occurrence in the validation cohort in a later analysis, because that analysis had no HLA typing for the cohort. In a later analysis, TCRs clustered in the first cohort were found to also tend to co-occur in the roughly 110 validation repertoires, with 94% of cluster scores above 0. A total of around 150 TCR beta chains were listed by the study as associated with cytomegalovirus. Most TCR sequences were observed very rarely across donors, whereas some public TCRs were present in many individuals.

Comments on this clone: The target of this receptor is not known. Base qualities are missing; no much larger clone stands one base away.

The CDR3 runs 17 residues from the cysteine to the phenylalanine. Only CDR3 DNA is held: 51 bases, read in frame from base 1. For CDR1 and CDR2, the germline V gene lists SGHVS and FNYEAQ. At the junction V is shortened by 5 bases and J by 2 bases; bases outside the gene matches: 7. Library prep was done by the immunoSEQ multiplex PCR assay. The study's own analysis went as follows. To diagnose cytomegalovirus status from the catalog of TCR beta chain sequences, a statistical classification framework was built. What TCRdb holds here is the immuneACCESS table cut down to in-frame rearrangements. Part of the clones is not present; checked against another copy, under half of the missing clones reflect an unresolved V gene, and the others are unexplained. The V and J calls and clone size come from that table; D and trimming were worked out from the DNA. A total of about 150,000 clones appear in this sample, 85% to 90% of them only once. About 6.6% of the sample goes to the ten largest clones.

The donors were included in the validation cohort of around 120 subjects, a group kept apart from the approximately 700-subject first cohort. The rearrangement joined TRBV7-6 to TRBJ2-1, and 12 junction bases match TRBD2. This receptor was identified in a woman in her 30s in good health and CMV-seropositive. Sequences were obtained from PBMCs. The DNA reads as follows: TGTGCCAGCAGCCCAGGACTAGCGGGGTCTCCCTACAATGAGCAGTTCTTC. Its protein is CASSPGLAGSPYNEQFF.